This TCR beta chain came from a study of beta chain features in type 1 diabetes. Study results and caveats: Significant though moderate, a shortening of TCRB CDR3s appeared in all four CD4+ subsets of Type 1 diabetes patients.

This clone has a handful of counts. Its antigen is unknown. The CDR3 is 16 amino acids. Unmatched junction bases numbered 11, after V lost 7 bases and J lost 7 bases. Looked up from germline, CDR1 is LNHDA and CDR2 is SQIVND (reference sequence). The entirety of the isolated RNA underwent reverse transcription, so expressed TCRB transcripts were sequenced. Clones were read by immunoSEQ multiplex PCR, and TCRdb kept only the in-frame ones, dropping some. This sample carries a few hundred thousand clones, about 14% of them seen once, and the ten largest clones take 0.035% to 0.04%. This receptor was identified in a man in his thirties or forties in good health. The chain has TRBV19 and TRBJ1-5, with 12 nucleotides matching TRBD1. The sequencing input was naive CD4+ T cells from blood. The CDR3 bases are TGTGCCAGTAAAACCTCCGGGACAGGGGGCGGACAGCCCCAGCATTTT. It translates to CASKTSGTGGGQPQHF.